The rows below give T cell receptor beta chains drawn from one sample of a study of T cell repertoires in cytomegalovirus infection. For these TCRs, the target antigens are not known. TCRdb redid the calling of the reads with MiXCR, one entry per CDR3 protein. The repertoire has 600,000 to 700,000 distinct CDR3 sequences, 33% of them found once; the top ten carry roughly 18%. The starting material was cultured PBMCs, obtained from culture after CMV antigen stimulation. The receptors originated from a human donor in good health (CMV status not recorded). Some clones in this sample may be carry-over from other donors' samples. Both conserved end residues are part of each CDR3. A D gene is named only where the DNA matches it firmly. For some rows the clone size is stated as once, few or many, or as a class when expanded; others skip it.

>.|TRBV27|TRBJ1-1|.
CASSFLGGAREAFF
TGTGCCAGCAGTTTTTTAGGCGGGGCGCGTGAAGCTTTCTTT
>TRBD1|TRBV11-2|TRBJ1-2|many
CASSQASPGQMQRGYGYTF
TGTGCCAGCAGCCAAGCTAGTCCGGGACAGATGCAACGGGGCTATGGCTACACCTTC
>.|TRBV2|TRBJ1-5|.
CASAVGQPQHF
TGTGCCAGCGCCGTCGGACAGCCCCAGCATTTT
>.|TRBV7-2|TRBJ2-2|.
CASTGAGELFF
TGTGCCAGCACCGGTGCCGGGGAGCTGTTTTTT
>.|TRBV12-3/TRBV12-4|TRBJ1-6|.
CASSLDGSSALHF
TGTGCCAGCAGTTTAGACGGCAGTTCGGCCCTCCACTTT
>TRBD2|TRBV5-6|TRBJ2-1|once
CASSRLAGGREQFF
TGTGCCAGCAGCCGACTAGCGGGAGGGCGTGAGCAGTTCTTC
>.|TRBV19|TRBJ2-1|.
CASSFYHSSYNEQFF
TGTGCCAGTAGCTTTTACCACTCCTCCTACAATGAGCAGTTCTTC
>TRBD1|TRBV28|TRBJ1-5|.
CASSTGGGEVAQHF
TGTGCCAGCAGTACAGGGGGCGGCGAGGTGGCCCAGCATTTT
>TRBD1|TRBV5-5|TRBJ2-3|.
CASQAPGQGIENTQYF
TGTGCCTCCCAAGCACCGGGACAGGGGATAGAGAATACGCAGTATTTT
>.|TRBV6-6|TRBJ2-2|.
CASSYGGTGELFF
TGTGCCAGCAGTTACGGGGGTACCGGGGAGCTGTTTTTT
>.|TRBV7-9|TRBJ2-7|few
CASSLDRDKLSYEQYF
TGTGCCAGCAGCTTAGACCGGGACAAGTTATCCTACGAGCAGTACTTC
>TRBD1|TRBV7-2|TRBJ2-7|.
CASSSSGQVYEQYF
TGTGCCAGCAGCTCCTCCGGACAGGTCTACGAGCAGTACTTC
>.|TRBV7-2|TRBJ1-6|.
CASSLLPPAVSPLHF
TGTGCCAGCAGCTTGCTCCCCCCGGCGGTTTCACCCCTCCACTTT
>.|TRBV27|TRBJ2-7|.
CASSLGSWGSYEQYF
TGTGCCAGCAGTTTAGGTTCCTGGGGGTCCTACGAGCAGTACTTC
>TRBD1|TRBV4-3|TRBJ1-4|.
CASSQETFRDRNEKLFF
TGCGCCAGCAGCCAGGAAACATTCCGGGACAGAAATGAAAAACTGTTTTTT
>TRBD1|TRBV4-1|TRBJ1-4|.
CASSQDLQGGEKLFF
TGCGCCAGCAGCCAAGACTTACAGGGGGGAGAAAAACTGTTTTTT
>.|TRBV7-2|TRBJ2-3|many
CASRADPGPSTDTQYF
TGTGCCAGCAGGGCCGATCCGGGACCTTCCACAGATACGCAGTATTTT
>TRBD2|TRBV12-3/TRBV12-4|TRBJ2-3|many
CASSPIGLAGGKPTDTQYF
TGTGCCAGCAGCCCCATAGGTCTAGCGGGAGGGAAGCCCACAGATACGCAGTATTTT